The rows below give T cell receptor beta chains drawn from one sample of a study of T cells after yellow fever vaccination. TCRdb independently ran MiXCR on the 5' RACE reads; one entry per CDR3 protein. The sample carries a few hundred thousand distinct CDR3 sequences, 13% recorded once. Sample: CD4+ T cells sorted from PBMCs, taken 45 days after the yellow fever booster vaccination. Receptors were obtained from a young man who received the YFV17D yellow fever vaccine. Both conserved end residues are part of each CDR3. The D gene is left open where the match is weak. Size tells how often a clone was seen (once, few, many) or the class of an expanded clone, and some rows leave it out.

D	J	size	V	DNA	CDR3
NA	TRBJ1-5	few	TRBV5-5	TGTGCCAGCAGCTTGGACGACCAGCCCCAGCATTTT	CASSLDDQPQHF
NA	TRBJ1-2	NA	TRBV4-2	TGTGCCAGCAGCCAAGATTGGGCAGGGGAGGACGGCTACACCTTC	CASSQDWAGEDGYTF
TRBD2	TRBJ2-7	few	TRBV28	TGTGCCAGCAGGCCCCCAACAAGCGGGAGTATTCGGGAGCAGTACTTC	CASRPPTSGSIREQYF
NA	TRBJ2-1	few	TRBV9	TGTGCCAGCAGCGTAGGCATTGGTAATGAGCAGTTCTTC	CASSVGIGNEQFF
TRBD2	TRBJ2-1	many	TRBV6-2/TRBV6-3	TGTGCCAGCAGCTCTAATAGCGGGAGGAGCTCCTACAATGAGCAGTTCTTC	CASSSNSGRSSYNEQFF
NA	TRBJ2-1	NA	TRBV20-1	TGCAGTGCTAGCGGGAGAAGGGGCTACAATGAGCAGTTCTTC	CSASGRRGYNEQFF
NA	TRBJ2-7	few	TRBV25-1	TGTGCCAGCAGTGAGGGAACTATAATCGAGCAGTACTTC	CASSEGTIIEQYF
NA	TRBJ2-2	NA	TRBV24-1	TGTGCCACCAGTGATTTAGGCCCCGCCACCGGGGAGCTGTTTTTT	CATSDLGPATGELFF
NA	TRBJ2-3	NA	TRBV20-1	TGCAGTGGAGGAGCCGGGCTCACAGATACGCAGTATTTT	CSGGAGLTDTQYF
NA	TRBJ2-1	once	TRBV14	TGTGCCAGCAGCCAGGGACCGAGGCTGGGCGCCTACAATGAGCAGTTCTTC	CASSQGPRLGAYNEQFF
NA	TRBJ2-7	few	TRBV27	TGTGCCAGCAGCCCTTATCCAGGCGGGTCTTACGAGCAGTACTTC	CASSPYPGGSYEQYF
NA	TRBJ2-6	few	TRBV5-6	TGTGCCAGCAGCTTGTTTGCCCTAGCGAGCTCTGGGGCCAACGTCCTGACTTTC	CASSLFALASSGANVLTF
TRBD1	TRBJ2-7	NA	TRBV20-1	TGCAGTGCTTTACAGGGGGCCAACTACGAGCAGTACTTC	CSALQGANYEQYF
NA	TRBJ2-3	NA	TRBV29-1	TGCAGCGTTCCATTAGGGGGCACAGATACGCAGTATTTT	CSVPLGGTDTQYF
NA	TRBJ2-7	NA	TRBV6-5	TGTGCCAGCAGTTACGACCGCGCCTCCTACGAGCAGTACTTC	CASSYDRASYEQYF
TRBD1	TRBJ2-1	NA	TRBV12-5	TGTGCTAGTGGCAGGGGGACGGTCGCTTACAATGAGCAGTTCTTC	CASGRGTVAYNEQFF
TRBD1	TRBJ2-1	NA	TRBV27	TGTGCCAGCAACAACCCGGACAGGTACAATGAGCAGTTCTTC	CASNNPDRYNEQFF
TRBD2	TRBJ2-5	NA	TRBV7-9	TGTGCCAGCAGCCGAGCGGGAGGTTCTAAAGAGACCCAGTACTTC	CASSRAGGSKETQYF
NA	TRBJ1-1	NA	TRBV19	TGTGCCAGTAGTATAGCCGTACGGACCCCGAAAACTGAAGCTTTCTTT	CASSIAVRTPKTEAFF
NA	TRBJ1-1	few	TRBV12-3/TRBV12-4	TGTGCCAGCAGCGTCAGGACAGTGGGATCTTTCTTT	CASSVRTVGSFF